This T cell receptor (beta chain) derives from a study of Ad26.COV2.S vaccination and SARS-CoV-2 variants. Study-level information: The study gave Ad26.COV2.S intramuscularly, once or twice 56 days apart.

Assay used: immunoSEQ multiplex PCR; TCRdb lists only in-frame clones, some missing. The sample yields approximately 500,000 clones, about 83% seen once. Treatment of the sample: roughly 18 received Ad26.COV2.S at low or high dose, single or two shots; about 5 received placebo; per-sample allocation not given. Day 63 after the first vaccine or placebo injection was the time point for sampling. Immunization relied on an Ad26 vector, which expressed Wuhan-strain SARS-CoV-2 spike. The CDR3 is 15 amino acids. The V end lost 0 bases, the J end lost 3 bases, and 12 bases lay between the germline ends. Germline CDR1 MNHNS, CDR2 SASEGT.

The chain recombines TRBV6-1 with TRBJ2-7; no reliable D call. Specimen: peripheral blood, collected in a trial of Ad26.COV2.S vaccine versus placebo. The TCR sequence derives from a person between 18 and 59 years old who received the Ad26.COV2.S COVID-19 vaccine or a placebo. The CDR3 sequence: CASSEALRIYYEQYF. The CDR3 region has the DNA TGTGCCAGCAGTGAAGCGCTTCGGATTTACTACGAGCAGTACTTC.